These 15 T cell receptor beta chains were sequenced from one sample in a study of CD8+ T cells in alopecia areata. After isolation, RNA underwent reverse transcription to generate cDNA as the sequencing template. Some clones are missing from TCRdb's copy, which holds only in-frame ones; the method was immunoSEQ multiplex PCR. The repertoire holds about 180,000 clones, with 50% to 60% as singletons. Specimen: CD4+ T cells sorted from blood, collected at week 0. These receptors came from a human donor with alopecia areata.

V usage is TRBV7-2 and J usage is TRBJ2-7, with no clear D. The germline V gene has CDR1 SGHTA and CDR2 FQGNSA. The CDR3 totals 12 residues. V was cut by 0 bases and J by 7 bases, with 7 bases left in between. CDR3 sequence reads: CASSLARPEQYF. The DNA for the CDR3 is TGTGCCAGCAGCTTAGCCAGGCCAGAGCAGTACTTC.

This clone ranks as medium-sized. CDR3 region: CSALGATKGTGANVLTF. The CDR3 nucleotides read TGCAGCGCCCTGGGCGCTACGAAGGGGACCGGGGCCAACGTCCTGACTTTC. The rearrangement uses TRBV29-1 and TRBJ2-6; possibly TRBD1 or TRBD2 for D (5 bases each). The CDR3 covers 17 residues. Germline V lookup: CDR1 SQVTM, CDR2 ANQGSEA. V was pared by 7 bases and J by 4 bases, with 23 bases between.

The chain couples TRBV7-9 to TRBJ2-7; TRBD2 aligns across 11 bases. Germline loops: CDR1 SEHNR, CDR2 FQNEAQ (reference sequence). V trimming: 5 bases; J trimming: 2 bases; junction bases outside the gene matches: 8. The CDR3 runs to 16 residues. CDR3 DNA: TGTGCCAGCAGCCTCGTACTGGGACTAGCGGCCTACGAGCAGTACTTC. Encoded protein: CASSLVLGLAAYEQYF.

This rearrangement joins TRBV23-1 to TRBJ2-7; D is perhaps TRBD1 (5 bases). TRBV23-1 is labeled an ORF, and its function is uncertain. Trimming left V 0 bases short and J 1 base short, with 10 bases between. The CDR3 contains 15 residues. CDR3 amino acids: CASSQSIRQSYEQYF. CDR3 DNA sequence: TGCGCCAGCAGTCAATCGATCCGACAGTCCTACGAGCAGTACTTC.

CDR3 amino acids: CASSQDLRDPQHF. In DNA form, the CDR3 reads TGCGCCAGCAGCCAAGATTTAAGGGACCCCCAGCATTTT. The rearrangement links TRBV4-1 to TRBJ1-5; possible D gene TRBD1, 5 bases. The CDR3 consists of 13 residues. V was pared by 0 bases and J by 10 bases, with 10 bases between. Germline V gene sequence: CDR1 MGHRA, CDR2 YSYEKL.

This chain joins TRBV4-1 and TRBJ1-5; D remains unclear. V lost 3 bases to trimming and J lost 7 bases, with 22 bases between them. The germline V gene has CDR1 MGHRA and CDR2 YSYEKL. The CDR3 spans 17 residues. CDR3: CASSHSPVRVLGQPQHF. CDR3 nucleotide sequence: TGCGCCAGCAGCCACTCCCCGGTGCGCGTCTTGGGCCAGCCCCAGCATTTT.

This chain connects TRBV29-1 to TRBJ2-7; D is unresolved. Germline CDR1 reads SQVTM; CDR2 reads ANQGSEA. This CDR3 is built from 10 residues. The V gene lost 4 bases and the J gene lost 3 bases, with 4 bases spanning the gap. The CDR3 sequence: CSVADYEQYF. Here the CDR3 DNA reads TGCAGCGTTGCGGACTACGAGCAGTACTTC.

V is TRBV29-1 and J is TRBJ1-5; 7 bases fit TRBD1. CDR3 length: 14 amino acids. V was clipped by 6 bases and J by 2 bases; unmatched bases: 7. Per the germline V gene, CDR1 is SQVTM and CDR2 is ANQGSEA. In nucleotides, the CDR3 is TGCAGCGTCAAGACCGGGACAGGCAATCAGCCCCAGCATTTT. Translated: CSVKTGTGNQPQHF.

CDR3 loop: CASGFQLGTEAFF. CDR3 bases: TGTGCTAGTGGTTTTCAATTGGGCACTGAAGCTTTCTTT. This sequence joins TRBV12-5 and TRBJ1-1, with no clear D. The CDR3 is made up of 13 amino acids. With 3 bases removed from V and 4 bases from J, the gap between germline ends came to 9 bases. The V gene's germline CDR1 is LGHNT and CDR2 FRNRAP.

The chain employs TRBV19 and TRBJ2-7, with TRBD1 identical over 11 bases. Germline lookup yields CDR1 LNHDA and CDR2 SQIVND (reference sequence). CDR3 length: 14 amino acids. V shed 4 bases, J shed 3 bases, and the junction held 2 bases outside the gene matches. DNA of the CDR3: TGTGCCAGTAGTACCGGGACAGGGGGCTACGAGCAGTACTTC. It codes for CASSTGTGGYEQYF.

The chain uses TRBV2 and TRBJ1-5; D remains ambiguous. There are 13 residues in the CDR3. The V gene lost 6 bases and the J gene lost 5 bases, with 11 bases spanning the gap. The V gene's germline CDR1 is SNHLY and CDR2 FYNNEI. The CDR3 sequence is CASSRHPDQPQHF. The CDR3 nucleotides are TGTGCCAGCAGCCGACACCCCGATCAGCCCCAGCATTTT.

The chain employs TRBV27 and TRBJ2-2; D may be TRBD1 (6 bases). The CDR3 has 15 residues. Germline V gives CDR1 MNHEY, CDR2 SMNVEV (reference sequence). The germline V and J ends were trimmed by 6 bases and 6 bases, with 17 bases remaining between them. The DNA for the CDR3 is TGTGCCAGCAGAATGACAGGCCCAGTTGCCGGGGAGCTGTTTTTT. Translation: CASRMTGPVAGELFF.

This clone was recorded a few times. The chain recombines TRBV14 with TRBJ2-1; D ambiguous. The CDR3 consists of 16 residues. Trimming removed 3 bases at V and 0 bases at J, with 12 bases between. CDR1 and CDR2 (germline): SGHDN, FVKESK. CDR3 region: CASSHASGVSYNEQFF. The DNA for the CDR3 is TGTGCCAGCAGCCACGCATCTGGGGTCTCCTACAATGAGCAGTTCTTC.

The chain links TRBV7-9 to TRBJ2-2; TRBD2 aligns across 7 bases. The junction had 6 bases not matched to a gene; V was cut back by 5 bases and J by 0 bases. CDR1 SEHNR and CDR2 FQNEAQ come from the germline V gene (reference sequence). This CDR3 is built from 16 residues. CDR3 coding DNA: TGTGCCAGCAGCCTGGGGCTAGCGGCGAACACCGGGGAGCTGTTTTTT. It is translated as CASSLGLAANTGELFF.

The chain combines TRBV6-5 with TRBJ2-3; the D is unclear. The CDR3 contains 14 residues. Trimming left V 0 bases short and J 4 bases short, with 8 bases between. Germline loops: CDR1 MNHEY, CDR2 SVGAGI. The CDR3 protein is CASSYSASSDTQYF. The DNA of the CDR3 is TGTGCCAGCAGTTACTCAGCCAGCTCAGATACGCAGTATTTT.